The rows below give T cell receptor beta chains drawn from one sample of a study of shared clonotypes between healthy human individuals. Here immunoSEQ multiplex PCR was the method, and the copy in TCRdb shows in-frame clones only, minus some. Of a few million clones listed, around nine tenths are singletons. Sequencing input: naive CD4+ T cells sorted from blood. The receptors were sampled from a man aged 18 to 29 in good health. CDR3s include the opening cysteine and the closing phenylalanine or tryptophan. A D gene is named only where the DNA matches it firmly. Clone size is given for some rows only: seen once, a few or many times, or a class if the clone is expanded.

>.|TRBJ2-5|TRBV5-1|TRBD2
CASSESSGGLETQYF
TGCGCCAGCAGCGAGAGCTCGGGGGGGCTGGAGACCCAGTACTTC
>.|TRBJ2-1|TRBV2|TRBD1
CASREQGSEQFF
TGTGCCAGCAGGGAACAGGGGAGCGAGCAGTTCTTC
>.|TRBJ2-5|TRBV9|TRBD2
CASSVALAGAQETQYF
TGTGCCAGCAGCGTAGCCCTAGCGGGGGCTCAAGAGACCCAGTACTTC
>.|TRBJ1-5|TRBV27|.
CASSSFTGYDQPQHF
TGTGCCAGCAGTTCCTTTACAGGGTACGATCAGCCCCAGCATTTT
>.|TRBJ2-3|TRBV30|TRBD2
CAWSVLPGTSGRTDTQYF
TGTGCCTGGAGTGTACTGCCCGGGACTAGCGGTCGGACAGATACGCAGTATTTT
>.|TRBJ1-2|TRBV5-1|.
CASSLDSRGYGYTF
TGCGCCAGCAGCTTGGATTCGCGGGGCTATGGCTACACCTTC
>once|TRBJ2-5|TRBV28|TRBD2
CASSLYRLAQETQYF
TGTGCCAGCAGTTTATACCGACTAGCTCAAGAGACCCAGTACTTC
>.|TRBJ1-5|TRBV7-9|.
CASSHARAGSRYSNQPQHF
TGTGCCAGCAGTCACGCCCGGGCGGGGAGTCGTTATAGCAATCAGCCCCAGCATTTT
>few|TRBJ1-4|TRBV30|.
CAWNQGTNEKLFF
TGTGCCTGGAATCAGGGAACTAATGAAAAACTGTTTTTT
>.|TRBJ2-2|TRBV19|.
CASSISGTNTGELFF
TGTGCCAGTAGTATTTCAGGGACGAACACCGGGGAGCTGTTTTTT
>.|TRBJ1-2|TRBV6-1|.
CASSEGGGRIIANYGYTF
TGTGCCAGCAGTGAAGGTGGTGGCAGGATAATAGCTAACTATGGCTACACCTTC
>.|TRBJ2-3|TRBV4-1|TRBD1
CASSLNVVAGTGIDTQYF
TGCGCCAGCAGCCTAAATGTTGTCGCCGGGACAGGGATAGATACGCAGTATTTT
>.|TRBJ1-6|TRBV5-4|.
CASSSSSDSYNSPLHF
TGTGCCAGCAGCTCCTCATCGGATTCCTATAATTCACCCCTCCACTTT
>.|TRBJ2-2|TRBV7-6|TRBD1
CASSLGQGITGELFF
TGTGCCAGCAGCTTGGGACAGGGTATCACCGGGGAGCTGTTTTTT
>.|TRBJ2-7|TRBV6-5|TRBD1
CASSYSWTGRTYEQYF
TGTGCCAGCAGTTACTCGTGGACAGGGCGGACCTACGAGCAGTACTTC
>.|TRBJ1-2|TRBV5-5|.
CASIDQGNGYTF
TGTGCCAGCATTGACCAGGGAAATGGCTACACCTTC
>.|TRBJ1-5|TRBV30|.
CALGFGGSNQPQHF
TGTGCCTTGGGTTTCGGCGGTAGCAATCAGCCCCAGCATTTT
>few|TRBJ1-1|TRBV5-4|.
CASSSGLGWTEAFF
TGTGCCAGCAGCTCGGGGCTCGGCTGGACTGAAGCTTTCTTT
>.|TRBJ2-3|TRBV18|TRBD1
CASSPGQPLTDTQYF
TGTGCCAGCTCACCGGGACAGCCACTCACAGATACGCAGTATTTT
>few|TRBJ1-6|TRBV25-1|.
CASSESGSLGSPLHF
TGTGCCAGCAGTGAAAGCGGCAGTCTTGGTTCACCCCTCCACTTT